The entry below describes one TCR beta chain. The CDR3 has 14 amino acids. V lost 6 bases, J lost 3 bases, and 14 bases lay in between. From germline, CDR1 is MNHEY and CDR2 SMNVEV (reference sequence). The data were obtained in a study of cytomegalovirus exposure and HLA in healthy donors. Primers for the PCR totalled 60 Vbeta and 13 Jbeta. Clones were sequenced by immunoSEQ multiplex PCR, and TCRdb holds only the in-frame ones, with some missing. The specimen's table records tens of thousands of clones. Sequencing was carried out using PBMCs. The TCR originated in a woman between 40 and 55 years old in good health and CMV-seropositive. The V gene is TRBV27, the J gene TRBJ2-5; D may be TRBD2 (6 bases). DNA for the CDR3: TGTGCCAGCAGACGACTAGATGTGAAAGAGACCCAGTACTTC. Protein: CASRRLDVKETQYF.